This is a list of T cell receptor beta chains from one sample in a study of T cell repertoires in cytomegalovirus infection. No cognate antigen is known for these TCRs. TCRdb reprocessed the reads with MiXCR, giving one entry per CDR3 protein. This sample has hundreds of thousands of distinct CDR3 sequences, with approximately 29% found just once. The material sequenced was cultured CD8+ T cells from PBMCs, taken from culture after CMV antigen stimulation. The receptors derive from a human donor in good health (CMV status not recorded). Some clones in this sample may be carry-over from other donors' samples. Both conserved end residues are part of each CDR3. The D gene is left open where the match is weak. The size entry is marked missing in some rows and otherwise reads once, few, many or a size class.

v_call,d_call,clone_size,cdr3_length,j_call,cdr3_aa,cdr3_nt
TRBV12-5,TRBD1,.,15,TRBJ1-1,CASGFSGTENTEAFF,TGTGCTAGTGGTTTCTCCGGGACAGAGAACACTGAAGCTTTCTTT
TRBV4-1,.,.,15,TRBJ2-7,CASSQGGTNSYEQYF,TGTGCCAGCAGCCAAGGTGGGACAAACTCCTACGAGCAGTACTTC
TRBV11-1,.,few,14,TRBJ2-2,CATGGLSNTGELFF,TGTGCCACAGGGGGGCTATCGAACACCGGGGAGCTGTTTTTT
TRBV6-6,.,few,15,TRBJ2-3,CASSFWGVYTDTQYF,TGTGCCAGCAGTTTTTGGGGCGTTTATACAGATACGCAGTATTTT
TRBV7-2,TRBD1,many,14,TRBJ1-1,CASSFGDRVAEAFF,TGTGCCAGCAGCTTTGGGGACAGGGTCGCTGAAGCTTTCTTT
TRBV27,.,.,15,TRBJ1-1,CASSPWTTMNTEAFF,TGTGCCAGCAGTCCCTGGACCACCATGAACACTGAAGCTTTCTTT
TRBV7-2,.,many,14,TRBJ1-1,CASSLGGAWTEAFF,TGTGCCAGCAGCTTAGGGGGGGCATGGACTGAAGCTTTCTTT
TRBV19,TRBD1,.,18,TRBJ1-1,CASTLIRDRVSNSAEAFF,TGTGCCAGTACCCTTATCCGGGACAGGGTCTCGAATAGCGCTGAAGCTTTCTTT
TRBV12-3/TRBV12-4,.,.,12,TRBJ1-1,CASSSTLLEAFF,TGTGCCAGCAGTTCTACCCTCCTTGAAGCTTTCTTT
TRBV4-3,.,.,18,TRBJ1-5,CASSQVWADLNGNQPQHF,TGCGCCAGCAGCCAAGTATGGGCAGACCTTAATGGCAATCAGCCCCAGCATTTT
TRBV5-1,TRBD1,.,12,TRBJ1-1,CASRLAGGEAFF,TGCGCCAGCAGGCTCGCAGGGGGTGAAGCTTTCTTT
TRBV7-2,.,many,14,TRBJ2-1,CATQLLAPYNEQFF,TGTGCCACCCAGCTTTTGGCTCCTTACAATGAGCAGTTCTTC
TRBV13,TRBD1,.,17,TRBJ1-6,CASSIGQGAFYNSPLHF,TGTGCCAGCAGCATAGGACAGGGAGCCTTCTATAATTCACCCCTCCACTTT
TRBV12-3/TRBV12-4,TRBD1,.,14,TRBJ1-6,CASRGVGTGARLHF,TGTGCCAGTAGAGGGGTAGGGACAGGGGCTCGCCTCCACTTT
TRBV6-1,.,.,14,TRBJ1-5,CASSGQDSNQPQHF,TGTGCCAGCAGTGGACAGGATAGCAATCAGCCCCAGCATTTT
TRBV9,TRBD2,.,15,TRBJ2-1,CASSVGGGAINEQFF,TGTGCCAGCAGCGTTGGCGGGGGGGCGATAAATGAGCAGTTCTTC
TRBV4-1,TRBD2,.,16,TRBJ2-1,CASSQETSGFYNEQFF,TGCGCCAGCAGCCAGGAGACTAGCGGATTCTACAATGAGCAGTTCTTC
TRBV7-3,.,many,15,TRBJ2-1,CASSLTGGRGDEQFF,TGTGCCAGCAGCTTAACGGGGGGCCGGGGCGATGAGCAGTTCTTC
TRBV7-4,.,.,13,TRBJ1-2,CASISPPGDVYTF,TGTGCCAGCATCAGCCCGCCGGGTGACGTCTACACCTTC
TRBV10-3,.,few,15,TRBJ2-3,CAISGKRGQPDTQYF,TGTGCCATCAGTGGGAAGCGGGGACAACCAGATACGCAGTATTTT
TRBV2,.,.,12,TRBJ2-7,CATGTATYEQYF,TGTGCCACTGGGACGGCCACCTACGAGCAGTACTTC
TRBV27,TRBD1,.,14,TRBJ1-1,CASSFNRGTAEAFF,TGTGCCAGCAGTTTTAACAGGGGGACCGCTGAAGCTTTCTTT
TRBV6-5,.,many,17,TRBJ1-2,CASSYSQELSTLYGYTF,TGTGCCAGCAGTTACTCACAGGAGTTATCGACTTTGTATGGCTACACCTTC
TRBV6-5,TRBD1,.,15,TRBJ2-1,CASSSRDRGPNEQFF,TGTGCCAGCAGTTCCCGGGACAGGGGGCCCAATGAGCAGTTCTTC
TRBV7-6,.,many,15,TRBJ1-1,CASSLVVGESAEAFF,TGTGCCAGCAGCTTAGTGGTAGGGGAGAGCGCTGAAGCTTTCTTT
TRBV7-3,.,.,15,TRBJ2-5,CASSLIEGEPETQYF,TGTGCCAGCAGCTTAATAGAGGGGGAGCCAGAGACCCAGTACTTC
TRBV7-9,TRBD1,.,15,TRBJ1-1,CASSLVGQGLGYAFF,TGTGCCAGCAGCTTAGTGGGACAGGGCCTCGGTTATGCTTTCTTT
TRBV24-1,.,few,13,TRBJ1-1,CATSMGIGTEAFF,TGTGCCACCAGTATGGGGATCGGCACTGAAGCTTTCTTT
TRBV12-3/TRBV12-4,.,many,13,TRBJ2-1,CASSLASYNEQFF,TGTGCCAGCAGTTTAGCCAGCTACAATGAGCAGTTCTTC
TRBV6-1,.,.,15,TRBJ1-4,CASRNSPGSNEKLFF,TGTGCCAGCAGGAACTCCCCCGGGTCTAATGAAAAACTGTTTTTT
TRBV29-1,TRBD1,once,14,TRBJ2-5,CSVEVPGGQETQYF,TGCAGCGTTGAAGTTCCAGGGGGCCAAGAGACCCAGTACTTC
TRBV7-6,.,few,14,TRBJ2-2,CASSSPSNTGELFF,TGTGCCAGCAGCTCGCCGTCCAACACCGGGGAGCTGTTTTTT
TRBV6-6,.,.,16,TRBJ1-1,CASSFLTLSLNTEAFF,TGTGCCAGCAGTTTCCTCACACTATCTCTGAACACTGAAGCTTTCTTT